One and the same sample provided the 3 T cell receptor beta chains below, sequenced in a study of blood T cell repertoires in COVID-19. Some clones are missing from TCRdb's copy, which holds only in-frame ones; the method was immunoSEQ multiplex PCR. The table shows roughly 230,000 clones, with roughly four fifths occurring only once. Material: peripheral blood. All receptors derive from a woman aged 45-59 years with acute or convalescent COVID-19.

The chain links TRBV18 to TRBJ1-2, with 8 nucleotides matching TRBD1. The CDR3 loop spans 14 amino acids. Trimming cost V 3 bases and J 8 bases; bases outside gene matches: 8. Germline V gene data show CDR1 as KGHSH and CDR2 as LQKENI. The CDR3 region is CASSPKDRDWGYTF. The CDR3 coding sequence is TGTGCCAGCTCACCCAAGGACAGGGATTGGGGCTACACCTTC.

This chain uses TRBV4-2 with TRBJ2-1; 8 bases fit TRBD2. The CDR3 covers 16 residues. After removal of 1 base from V and 7 bases from J, the junction contained 9 bases not matched to a gene. Looked up from germline, CDR1 is LGHNA and CDR2 is YNFKEQ. The CDR3 nucleotides read TGTGCCAGCAGCCAAGGTGCGGTAGCGGGATCTAATGAGCAGTTCTTC. This sequence encodes CASSQGAVAGSNEQFF.

The gene calls are TRBV6-2 or TRBV6-3 and TRBJ2-1; 8 bases map to TRBD2. The CDR3 sequence is 16 residues long. Germline CDR1 and CDR2: MNHEY and SVGEGT. V trimming: 4 bases; J trimming: 2 bases; junction bases outside the gene matches: 7. CDR3 DNA: TGTGCCAGCAGTTCCGAGTGGCGGGGGGCCTACAATGAGCAGTTCTTC. Encoded protein: CASSSEWRGAYNEQFF.